The rows below give T cell receptor beta chains drawn from one sample of a study of cytomegalovirus exposure and HLA in healthy donors. Clones were read by immunoSEQ multiplex PCR, and TCRdb kept only the in-frame ones, dropping some. The sample has about 150,000 clones; 60% to 75% are singletons. Material: PBMCs. These receptors all stem from a man aged 18 to 30 in good health and CMV-seronegative. Each CDR3 is given with its conserved first and last residue. A D gene is named only where the DNA matches it firmly. Clone sizes are given selectively: once, few, many, or a class where the clone is expanded.

size	V	J	D	CDR3	DNA
.	TRBV6-5	TRBJ2-1	TRBD2	CASSYSPGGRYNEQFF	TGTGCCAGCAGTTACTCTCCGGGGGGGCGTTACAATGAGCAGTTCTTC
.	TRBV4-2	TRBJ2-5	TRBD2	CASSQELAGGLETQYF	TGTGCCAGCAGCCAAGAACTAGCGGGGGGGCTAGAGACCCAGTACTTC
.	TRBV28	TRBJ1-1	TRBD1	CASRPGTAENSEAFF	TGTGCCAGCAGACCCGGGACAGCCGAGAATTCTGAAGCTTTCTTT
few	TRBV6-4	TRBJ2-1	TRBD2	CASSDGAGESYNEQFF	TGTGCCAGCAGTGACGGGGCGGGGGAGAGCTACAATGAGCAGTTCTTC
.	TRBV5-1	TRBJ1-1	.	CASSSGRRGAFF	TGCGCCAGCAGCTCGGGACGGCGGGGAGCTTTCTTT
.	TRBV4-3	TRBJ1-3	TRBD1	CASSQDRGRGSGNTIYF	TGCGCCAGCAGCCAAGATCGAGGCAGGGGGTCTGGAAACACCATATATTTT
.	TRBV4-1	TRBJ2-1	.	CASSQMPPAGDNEQFF	TGCGCCAGCAGCCAAATGCCACCCGCCGGAGACAATGAGCAGTTCTTC
.	TRBV5-1	TRBJ2-1	.	CASSFTQGNNEQFF	TGCGCCAGCAGCTTTACACAGGGCAACAATGAGCAGTTCTTC
.	TRBV25-1	TRBJ1-5	.	CASGPDQPQHF	TGTGCCAGCGGGCCCGATCAGCCCCAGCATTTT
.	TRBV2	TRBJ1-4	.	CASNFATNEKLFF	TGTGCCAGCAACTTTGCAACTAATGAAAAACTGTTTTTT
.	TRBV7-9	TRBJ1-1	.	CASSLGTAEAFF	TGTGCCAGCAGCTTAGGAACTGCTGAAGCTTTCTTT
.	TRBV5-1	TRBJ1-3	.	CASTRGGFGNTIYF	TGCGCCAGCACTCGGGGGGGCTTTGGAAACACCATATATTTT
.	TRBV28	TRBJ2-2	.	CASSFGTPNTGELFF	TGTGCCAGCAGTTTCGGGACACCGAACACCGGGGAGCTGTTTTTT
.	TRBV5-4	TRBJ2-5	TRBD1	CASRGQGIQETQYF	TGTGCCAGCAGGGGACAGGGAATACAAGAGACCCAGTACTTC
.	TRBV28	TRBJ1-5	.	CASSSLDLRGNQPQHF	TGTGCCAGCAGTTCCTTAGATCTACGGGGCAATCAGCCCCAGCATTTT
.	TRBV6-1	TRBJ1-1	TRBD1	CASSESRDRVYTEAFF	TGTGCCAGCAGTGAAAGTAGGGACAGGGTGTACACTGAAGCTTTCTTT
once	TRBV27	TRBJ2-7	.	CATGGTAREQYF	TGTGCCACCGGCGGGACGGCCCGGGAGCAGTACTTC
.	TRBV6-5	TRBJ1-2	.	CASSDLWGRGGYTF	TGTGCCAGCAGTGACCTATGGGGGCGCGGTGGCTACACCTTC
.	TRBV11-2	TRBJ1-1	.	CASSLATARLNTEAFF	TGTGCCAGCAGCTTAGCAACTGCGCGTCTGAACACTGAAGCTTTCTTT
.	TRBV4-3	TRBJ1-2	.	CASSQDRGRAGYTF	TGCGCCAGCAGCCAAGATAGGGGCAGGGCCGGCTACACCTTC
.	TRBV6-1	TRBJ2-7	TRBD2	CASSEQVGGVSYEQYF	TGTGCCAGCAGTGAACAAGTGGGGGGGGTTTCCTACGAGCAGTACTTC
.	TRBV6-5	TRBJ1-2	TRBD1	CASSYGITGGYGYTF	TGTGCCAGCAGTTACGGAATTACAGGGGGCTATGGCTACACCTTC
few	TRBV7-9	TRBJ2-2	TRBD1	CASSSGQGGNTGELFF	TGTGCCAGCAGCTCGGGACAGGGAGGGAACACCGGGGAGCTGTTTTTT
.	TRBV28	TRBJ2-1	.	CASSRVGTLYNEQFF	TGTGCCAGCAGTCGCGTGGGGACACTCTACAATGAGCAGTTCTTC
.	TRBV27	TRBJ2-7	.	CASSLIRESEQYF	TGTGCCAGCAGTTTAATCCGGGAGAGCGAGCAGTACTTC
.	TRBV29-1	TRBJ1-4	.	CSVVLFGGRIEDEKLFF	TGCAGCGTCGTCCTTTTCGGGGGGCGCATAGAAGATGAAAAACTGTTTTTT
.	TRBV5-1	TRBJ2-3	.	CASSPGGLGTDTQYF	TGCGCCAGCAGCCCGGGGGGCCTAGGGACAGATACGCAGTATTTT
.	TRBV2	TRBJ2-1	TRBD2	CASKRGSGAEEQFF	TGTGCCAGCAAACGGGGTAGCGGGGCGGAGGAGCAGTTCTTC
.	TRBV7-3	TRBJ2-1	.	CASSPQATVLGEQFF	TGTGCCAGCAGCCCACAGGCAACTGTATTAGGTGAGCAGTTCTTC
.	TRBV25-1	TRBJ1-3	TRBD1	CASVPSPGGYRSGNTIYF	TGTGCCAGCGTCCCTTCGCCAGGGGGCTACCGCTCTGGAAACACCATATATTTT
few	TRBV7-2	TRBJ2-4	.	CASSSAGSPAKNIQYF	TGTGCCAGCAGCTCGGCAGGGTCTCCAGCCAAAAACATTCAGTACTTC
.	TRBV5-4	TRBJ2-6	.	CASDTGANGLTF	TGTGCCAGCGACACTGGGGCCAACGGCCTGACTTTC
few	TRBV7-2	TRBJ1-6	TRBD1	CASSLHGTGTSYNSPLHF	TGTGCCAGCAGCCTGCATGGGACAGGAACCTCCTATAATTCACCCCTCCACTTT
once	TRBV6-1	TRBJ1-1	.	CASSDRAGRAFF	TGTGCCAGCAGTGATAGGGCGGGCCGGGCTTTCTTT
.	TRBV9	TRBJ2-7	TRBD1	CASSVEGTETYEQYF	TGTGCCAGCAGCGTAGAAGGGACAGAGACCTACGAGCAGTACTTC
.	TRBV19	TRBJ1-2	.	CASGGRGDGYTF	TGTGCCAGTGGGGGCAGGGGCGATGGCTACACCTTC
once	TRBV18	TRBJ2-1	TRBD2	CASSSVAGGYNEQFF	TGTGCCAGCTCAAGCGTAGCGGGGGGTTACAATGAGCAGTTCTTC
.	TRBV11-3	TRBJ2-1	TRBD2	CASSLRTSGGPSYNEQFF	TGTGCCAGCAGTCTGCGGACTAGCGGGGGCCCTAGCTACAATGAGCAGTTCTTC
.	TRBV11-2	TRBJ2-1	TRBD2	CASSLGAVGRGGHNEQFF	TGTGCCAGCAGCTTAGGGGCGGTGGGGCGGGGGGGCCACAATGAGCAGTTCTTC
once	TRBV9	TRBJ1-4	TRBD1	CASSVAQGAGEKLFF	TGTGCCAGCAGCGTAGCCCAGGGGGCAGGGGAAAAACTGTTTTTT
.	TRBV5-8	TRBJ2-5	TRBD2	CASSLGLAAITQETQYF	TGTGCCAGCAGCTTGGGACTAGCGGCGATAACTCAAGAGACCCAGTACTTC
.	TRBV28	TRBJ1-1	.	CASSPGNTEAFF	TGTGCCAGCAGTCCGGGAAACACTGAAGCTTTCTTT
.	TRBV15	TRBJ1-1	.	CATSRVTGSTEAFF	TGTGCCACCAGCAGAGTAACAGGGAGCACTGAAGCTTTCTTT
.	TRBV28	TRBJ2-2	TRBD2	CASSYPPFLYLAGANTGELFF	TGTGCCAGCAGTTACCCACCCTTCCTTTACCTAGCGGGGGCGAACACCGGGGAGCTGTTTTTT
few	TRBV7-3	TRBJ2-1	TRBD2	CASSIQRGRYNEQFF	TGTGCCAGCAGCATTCAGCGGGGGAGGTACAATGAGCAGTTCTTC
.	TRBV6-9	TRBJ1-2	TRBD1	CASSTTGVYGYTF	TGTGCCAGCAGTACTACAGGGGTCTATGGCTACACCTTC
.	TRBV6-1	TRBJ2-4	.	CASSESWVSRENIQYF	TGTGCCAGCAGTGAATCCTGGGTCAGCAGGGAAAACATTCAGTACTTC
.	TRBV11-2	TRBJ1-1	TRBD1	CASSSPGQGDTEAFF	TGTGCCAGCAGCTCCCCGGGACAGGGCGACACTGAAGCTTTCTTT
.	TRBV2	TRBJ1-5	.	CASSLARINQPQHF	TGTGCCAGCAGTCTGGCTAGGATCAATCAGCCCCAGCATTTT
.	TRBV6-5	TRBJ1-1	.	CASSYQPSGGAEAFF	TGTGCCAGCAGTTACCAGCCTAGCGGGGGGGCTGAAGCTTTCTTT
.	TRBV5-1	TRBJ1-2	.	CASSQPPGLGDYGYTF	TGCGCCAGCAGCCAACCCCCGGGCCTAGGGGACTATGGCTACACCTTC
once	TRBV4-3	TRBJ1-6	.	CASSQDGPGTLHF	TGCGCCAGCAGCCAAGATGGCCCGGGGACCCTCCACTTT
.	TRBV7-2	TRBJ2-5	TRBD1	CASSLNRGAKTQYF	TGTGCCAGCAGCTTAAACAGGGGGGCGAAGACCCAGTACTTC
.	TRBV18	TRBJ2-3	.	CASSPGVGSADTQYF	TGTGCCAGCTCACCAGGGGTCGGTAGCGCAGATACGCAGTATTTT
.	TRBV6-1	TRBJ2-3	.	CASSELRHPTDTQYF	TGTGCCAGCAGTGAGCTCAGACACCCCACAGATACGCAGTATTTT